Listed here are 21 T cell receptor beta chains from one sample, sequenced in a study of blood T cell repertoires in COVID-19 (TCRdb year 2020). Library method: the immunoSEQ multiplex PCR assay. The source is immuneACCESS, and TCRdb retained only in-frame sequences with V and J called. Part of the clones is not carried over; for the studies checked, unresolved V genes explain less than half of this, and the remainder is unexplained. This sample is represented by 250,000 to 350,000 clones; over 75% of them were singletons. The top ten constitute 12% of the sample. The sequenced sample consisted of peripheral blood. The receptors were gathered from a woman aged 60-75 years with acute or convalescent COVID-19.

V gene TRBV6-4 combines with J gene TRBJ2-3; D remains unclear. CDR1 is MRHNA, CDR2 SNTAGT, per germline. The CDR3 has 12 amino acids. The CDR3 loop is CAPGPGSDTQYF. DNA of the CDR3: TGTGCACCCGGCCCAGGATCGGATACGCAGTATTTT.

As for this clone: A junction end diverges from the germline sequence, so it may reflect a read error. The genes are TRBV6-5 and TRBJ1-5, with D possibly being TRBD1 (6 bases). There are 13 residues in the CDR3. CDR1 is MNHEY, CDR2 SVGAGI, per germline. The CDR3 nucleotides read TGTGCCAGCAGAGTAGACAGGAATCAGCCCCGGCATTTT. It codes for CASRVDRNQPRHF.

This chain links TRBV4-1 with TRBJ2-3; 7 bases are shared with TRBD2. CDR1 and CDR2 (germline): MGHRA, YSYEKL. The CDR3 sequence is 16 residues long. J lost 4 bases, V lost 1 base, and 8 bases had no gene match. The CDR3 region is CASSQVGGGGADTQYF. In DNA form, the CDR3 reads TGCGCCAGCAGCCAAGTGGGCGGGGGTGGAGCAGATACGCAGTATTTT.

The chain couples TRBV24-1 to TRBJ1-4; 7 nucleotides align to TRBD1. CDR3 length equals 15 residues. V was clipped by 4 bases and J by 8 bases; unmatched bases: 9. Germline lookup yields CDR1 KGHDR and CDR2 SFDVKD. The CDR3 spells CATSDPGTADEKLFF. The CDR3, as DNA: TGTGCCACCAGTGACCCCGGGACAGCGGACGAAAAACTGTTTTTT.

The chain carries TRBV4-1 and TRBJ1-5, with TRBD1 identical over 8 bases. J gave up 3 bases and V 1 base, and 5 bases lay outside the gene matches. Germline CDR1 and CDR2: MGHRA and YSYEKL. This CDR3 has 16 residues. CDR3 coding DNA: TGCGCCAGCAGCCAAGTCCCGGGACAGGACAATCAGCCCCAGCATTTT. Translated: CASSQVPGQDNQPQHF.

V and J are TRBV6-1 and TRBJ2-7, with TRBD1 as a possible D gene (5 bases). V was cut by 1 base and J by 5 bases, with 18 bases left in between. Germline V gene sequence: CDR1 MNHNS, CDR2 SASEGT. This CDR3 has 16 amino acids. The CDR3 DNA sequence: TGTGCCAGCAGTGAAGAATTTCCAGGGCCCTTCAACGAGCAGTACTTC. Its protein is CASSEEFPGPFNEQYF.

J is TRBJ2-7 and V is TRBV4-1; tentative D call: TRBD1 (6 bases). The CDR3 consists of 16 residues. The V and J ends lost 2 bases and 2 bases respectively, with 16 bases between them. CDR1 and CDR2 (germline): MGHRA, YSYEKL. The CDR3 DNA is TGCGCCAGCAGCCAACTAGGGGGTCTCCCCCCCTACGAGCAGTACTTC. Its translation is CASSQLGGLPPYEQYF.

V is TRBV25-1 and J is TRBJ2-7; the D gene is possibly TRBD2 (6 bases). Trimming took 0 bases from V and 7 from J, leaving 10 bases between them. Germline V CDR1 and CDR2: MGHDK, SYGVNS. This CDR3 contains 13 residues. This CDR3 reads CASSEYSGREQYF. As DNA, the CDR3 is TGTGCCAGCAGTGAATATTCAGGGAGGGAGCAGTACTTC.

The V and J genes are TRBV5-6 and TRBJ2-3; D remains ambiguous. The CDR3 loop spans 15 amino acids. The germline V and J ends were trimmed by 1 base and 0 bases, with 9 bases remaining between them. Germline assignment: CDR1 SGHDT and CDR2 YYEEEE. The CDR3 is CASSLPRPSTDTQYF. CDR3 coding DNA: TGTGCCAGCAGCTTGCCTAGACCAAGCACAGATACGCAGTATTTT.

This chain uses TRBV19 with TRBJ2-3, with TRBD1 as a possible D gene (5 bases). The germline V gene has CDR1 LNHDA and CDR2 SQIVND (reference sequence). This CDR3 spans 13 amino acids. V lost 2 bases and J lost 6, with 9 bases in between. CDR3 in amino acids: CASSIRGEDTQYF. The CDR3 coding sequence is TGTGCCAGTAGTATAAGGGGCGAGGATACGCAGTATTTT.

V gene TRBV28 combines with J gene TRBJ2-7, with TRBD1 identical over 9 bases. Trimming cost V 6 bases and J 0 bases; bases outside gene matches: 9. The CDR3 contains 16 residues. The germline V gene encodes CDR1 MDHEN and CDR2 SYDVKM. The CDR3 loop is CASRDAGQGPSYEQYF. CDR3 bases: TGTGCCAGCAGGGATGCGGGACAGGGCCCCTCCTACGAGCAGTACTTC.

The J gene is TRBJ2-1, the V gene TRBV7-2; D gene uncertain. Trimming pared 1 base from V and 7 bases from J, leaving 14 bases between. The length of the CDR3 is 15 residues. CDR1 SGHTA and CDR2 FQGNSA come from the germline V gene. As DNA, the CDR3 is TGTGCCAGCAGCTTAGACGGAAGGAGCACGAATGAGCAGTTCTTC. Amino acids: CASSLDGRSTNEQFF. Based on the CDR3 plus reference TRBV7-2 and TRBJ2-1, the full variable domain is GAGVSQSPSNKVTEKGKDVELRCDPISGHTALYWYRQSLGQGLEFLIYFQGNSAPDKSGLPSDRFSAERTGGSVSTLTIQRTQQEDSAVYLCASSLDGRSTNEQFFGPGTRLTVL.

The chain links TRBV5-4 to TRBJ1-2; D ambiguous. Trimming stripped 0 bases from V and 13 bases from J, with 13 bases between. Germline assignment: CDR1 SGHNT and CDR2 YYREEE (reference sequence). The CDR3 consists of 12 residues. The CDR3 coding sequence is TGTGCCAGCAGCTTGGAGGAGGAAGGGTTCACCTTC. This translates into CASSLEEEGFTF.

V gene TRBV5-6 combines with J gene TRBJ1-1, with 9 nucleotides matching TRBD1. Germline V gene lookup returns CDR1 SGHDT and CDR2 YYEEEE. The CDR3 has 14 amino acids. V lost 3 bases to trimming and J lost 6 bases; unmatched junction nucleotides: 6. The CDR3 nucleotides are TGTGCCAGCAGCTGGGGGACAGGGCGGGCTGAAGCTTTCTTT. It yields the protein CASSWGTGRAEAFF.

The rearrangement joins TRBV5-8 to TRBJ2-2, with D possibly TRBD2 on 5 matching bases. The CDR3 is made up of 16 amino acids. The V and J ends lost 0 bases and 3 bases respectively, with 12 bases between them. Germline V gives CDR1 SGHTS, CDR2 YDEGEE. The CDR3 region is CASSLGGPYYTGELFF. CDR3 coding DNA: TGTGCCAGCAGCTTGGGAGGGCCTTACTACACCGGGGAGCTGTTTTTT.

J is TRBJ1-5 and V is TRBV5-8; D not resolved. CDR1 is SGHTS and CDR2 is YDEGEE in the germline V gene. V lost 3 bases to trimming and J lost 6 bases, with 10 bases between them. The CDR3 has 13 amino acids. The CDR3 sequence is CASSWALGQPQHF. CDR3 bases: TGTGCCAGCAGCTGGGCCCTCGGTCAGCCCCAGCATTTT.

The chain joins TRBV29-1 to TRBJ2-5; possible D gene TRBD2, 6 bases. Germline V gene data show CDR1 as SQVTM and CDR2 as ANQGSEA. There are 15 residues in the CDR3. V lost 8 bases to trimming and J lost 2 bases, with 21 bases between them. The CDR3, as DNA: TGCAGCCCGAAACCGAGTATAGCGGAGCAAGAGACCCAGTACTTC. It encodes CSPKPSIAEQETQYF.

CDR3 DNA sequence: TGTGCCAGCAGCCAAGGGCAGTTGAACACTGAAGCTTTCTTT. As protein: CASSQGQLNTEAFF. This chain uses TRBV3-1 (or the pseudogene TRBV3-2) with TRBJ1-1, with unresolved D. Trimming took off 1 base at V and 0 bases at J, with 6 bases between the two ends. The V gene's germline CDR1 is LGHDT and CDR2 YNNKEL (reference sequence). The CDR3 length is 14 residues.

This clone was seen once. CDR3: CASRALAGVIYEQFF. The DNA for the CDR3 is TGTGCCAGCCGAGCACTAGCGGGAGTCATCTATGAGCAGTTCTTC. The rearrangement uses TRBV19 and TRBJ2-1; 11 nucleotides align to TRBD2. The CDR3 spans 15 residues. Trimming at V came to 9 bases and at J to 8 bases, leaving 12 bases not matched to a gene. Germline lookup yields CDR1 LNHDA and CDR2 SQIVND (reference sequence).

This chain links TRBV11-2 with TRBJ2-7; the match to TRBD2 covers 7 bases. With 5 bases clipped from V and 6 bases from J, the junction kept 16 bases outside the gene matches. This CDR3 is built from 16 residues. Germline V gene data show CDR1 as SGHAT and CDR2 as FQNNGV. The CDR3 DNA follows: TGTGCCAGCAGCCCCCGGGGTAGCGGGTATAGCGGCGAGCAGTACTTC. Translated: CASSPRGSGYSGEQYF.

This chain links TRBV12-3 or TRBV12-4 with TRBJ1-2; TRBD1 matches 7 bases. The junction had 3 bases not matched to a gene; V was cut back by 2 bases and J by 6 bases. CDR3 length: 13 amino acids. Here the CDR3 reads CASSLRQGDGYTF. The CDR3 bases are TGTGCCAGCAGTTTAAGACAGGGAGATGGCTACACCTTC.